The T cell receptor (beta chain) under discussion was sequenced for a study of T cells after yellow fever vaccination. With V trimmed by 5 bases and J by 5 bases, 5 bases remained unmatched. CDR3 length equals 12 residues. CDR1 is SQVTM, CDR2 ANQGSEA, per germline. TCRdb passed the 5' RACE reads through MiXCR, listing each CDR3 protein once. There are hundreds of thousands of distinct CDR3 sequences in the sample; under 15% occur only once, and approximately 3.4% lies in the top ten. This clonotype originated in a young man who received the YFV17D yellow fever vaccine. The sample in question was CD4+ T cells sorted from PBMCs, obtained 15 days after the yellow fever booster vaccination. The genes are TRBV29-1 and TRBJ2-5, with TRBD2 matching over 7 bases. CDR3 sequence reads: CSVSREGETQYF. In DNA form, the CDR3 reads TGCAGCGTTTCAAGGGAGGGGGAGACCCAGTACTTC.